These 20 T cell receptor beta chains came from one sample sequenced in a study of control samples from healthy donors and cancer patients. Here immunoSEQ multiplex PCR was the method, and the copy in TCRdb shows in-frame clones only, minus some. This table has under 300,000 clones, 82% appearing once. Sample: PBMCs. Receptor source: a woman aged 55-70 years with lung cancer.

The chain has TRBV5-1 and TRBJ2-7, with D perhaps TRBD1 or TRBD2 (6 bases each). V was shortened by 0 bases and J by 2 bases, with 9 bases between the two germline ends. CDR3 length: 14 residues. CDR1 and CDR2 from the germline V gene are SGHRS and YFSETQ. This chain's CDR3 is CASSLAEGAYEQYF. Written as DNA, the CDR3 is TGCGCCAGCAGCTTGGCGGAGGGGGCCTACGAGCAGTACTTC.

The chain combines TRBV7-3 with TRBJ1-2, with 7 bases aligning to TRBD1. CDR3 length: 13 amino acids. CDR1 and CDR2 from the germline V gene are SGHTA and FQGTGA. V dropped 4 bases and J dropped 7; count of bases not matched to a gene: 6. The DNA for the CDR3 is TGTGCCAGCAGCTCCCGACAGGGAGGTGGCTACACCTTC. As protein: CASSSRQGGGYTF.

This clone was detected once. The rearrangement joins TRBV13 to TRBJ2-3; D assignment may be TRBD1 or TRBD2 (5 bases each). Germline CDR1 is PRHDT and CDR2 is FYEKMQ (reference sequence). The CDR3 length is 15 residues. V lost 0 bases, J lost 2 bases, and 9 bases lay in between. DNA of the CDR3: TGTGCCAGCAGCTTAGGCCGGGACGACACAGATACGCAGTATTTT. It specifies CASSLGRDDTDTQYF. Based on the CDR3 plus reference TRBV13 and TRBJ2-3, the full variable domain is AAGVIQSPRHLIKEKRETATLKCYPIPRHDTVYWYQQGPGQDPQFLISFYEKMQSDKGSIPDRFSAQQFSDYHSELNMSSLELGDSALYFCASSLGRDDTDTQYFGPGTRLTVL.

This clone was recorded a few times. The J gene is TRBJ2-1, the V gene TRBV5-1; weak D call: TRBD2 (5 bases). The CDR3 is 12 amino acids. CDR1 and CDR2 (germline): SGHRS, YFSETQ. Trimming cost V 3 bases and J 9 bases, with 10 bases left between them. This CDR3 is CASSWTRGEQFF. In nucleotides, the CDR3 is TGCGCCAGCAGCTGGACCCGGGGTGAGCAGTTCTTC.

This chain uses TRBV5-1 with TRBJ2-2; D may be TRBD1 (5 bases). The CDR3 loop spans 17 amino acids. The germline V gene has CDR1 SGHRS and CDR2 YFSETQ. V was cut by 0 bases and J by 4 bases, with 16 bases left in between. CDR3 region: CASSLGASGSSTGELFF. CDR3 nucleotides: TGCGCCAGCAGCTTGGGGGCGTCAGGGTCCTCCACCGGGGAGCTGTTTTTT.

V is TRBV20-1 and J is TRBJ1-6; the D is unclear. Germline CDR1 is DFQATT and CDR2 is SNEGSKA (reference sequence). CDR3 length equals 15 residues. The V gene lost 3 bases and the J gene lost 9 bases, with 18 bases spanning the gap. CDR3: CSASWGGRIGSPLHF. As DNA, the CDR3 is TGCAGTGCTAGTTGGGGAGGGAGGATCGGTTCACCCCTCCACTTT.

This clone was picked up one time. The chain is built from TRBV18 and TRBJ2-1; no clear D. The CDR3 contains 13 residues. CDR1 and CDR2 from the germline V gene are KGHSH and LQKENI. V lost 1 base and J lost 12, with 13 bases in between. The CDR3 protein is CASSPLLAQSQFF. Written as DNA, the CDR3 is TGTGCCAGCTCACCACTTCTCGCGCAGTCGCAGTTCTTC.

The V call is TRBV5-1, the J call TRBJ1-1, with D possibly matching TRBD1 (6 bases). The CDR3 runs 15 residues. The germline V gene encodes CDR1 SGHRS and CDR2 YFSETQ. Trimming cost V 3 bases and J 4 bases, with 16 bases left between them. The CDR3 bases are TGCGCCAGCAGCTGGACACAGGGTCCCAGCACTGAAGCTTTCTTT. It translates to CASSWTQGPSTEAFF.

Details on this clone: One end of the junction is discordant with germline, which a read error may explain. This chain uses TRBV6-6 with TRBJ1-2; TRBD1 might be the D (5 bases). Germline values: CDR1 MNHNY, CDR2 SVGAGI (reference sequence). The CDR3 runs to 13 residues. The CDR3 DNA sequence: TGTGCCAGCAGTGAGACTACCGCCCCGGGACTCCCCTTC. It encodes CASSETTAPGLPF.

V gene TRBV30 combines with J gene TRBJ1-1, with 8 bases lining up with TRBD1. Germline CDR1 reads GTSNPN; CDR2 reads SVGIG (reference sequence). V was clipped by 4 bases and J by 5 bases; unmatched bases: 6. This CDR3 spans 13 amino acids. DNA of the CDR3: TGTGCCTGGACTACAGGGGGGGGTACTGAAGCTTTCTTT. Translating it yields CAWTTGGGTEAFF. Based on the CDR3 plus reference TRBV30 and TRBJ1-1, the full variable domain is SQTIHQWPATLVQPVGSPLSLECTVEGTSNPNLYWYRQAAGRGLQLLFYSVGIGQISSEVPQNLSASRPQDRQFILSSKKLLLSDSGFYLCAWTTGGGTEAFFGQGTRLTVV.

This rearrangement joins TRBV19 to TRBJ1-1, with 7 nucleotides matching TRBD1. V shed 8 bases and J 5 bases; nucleotides not matched to a gene: 8. Germline lookup yields CDR1 LNHDA and CDR2 SQIVND (reference sequence). CDR3 size: 13 residues. The CDR3 here is CASGSDRETEAFF. CDR3 bases: TGTGCCAGTGGATCCGACAGGGAAACTGAAGCTTTCTTT.

This clone was seen only a few times. The chain uses TRBV24-1 and TRBJ1-5; D perhaps matches TRBD1 (6 bases). CDR1 and CDR2 from the germline V gene are KGHDR and SFDVKD. V lost 6 bases, J lost 0 bases, and 17 bases lay in between. The CDR3 covers 17 residues. This chain's CDR3 is CATSPQRGGTSNQPQHF. The DNA of the CDR3 is TGTGCCACCAGTCCCCAGAGAGGGGGAACTAGCAATCAGCCCCAGCATTTT.

This rearrangement joins TRBV28 to TRBJ2-5; the D is unclear. Germline V gives CDR1 MDHEN, CDR2 SYDVKM. Trimming stripped 2 bases from V and 3 bases from J, with 1 base between. The CDR3 covers 11 residues. The CDR3, as DNA: TGTGCCAGCAGTTTAGAAGAGACCCAGTACTTC. This sequence encodes CASSLEETQYF.

V and J are TRBV5-6 and TRBJ1-1; 8 bases align to TRBD1. CDR3 length: 15 residues. Germline loops: CDR1 SGHDT, CDR2 YYEEEE. V lost 1 base, J lost 5 bases, and 7 bases stayed unmatched. CDR3 in amino acids: CASSLSKQGGTEAFF. The CDR3 DNA follows: TGTGCCAGCAGCTTGAGTAAACAGGGGGGTACTGAAGCTTTCTTT.

The chain links TRBV6-1 to TRBJ2-2, with D uncertain. Germline V gene lookup returns CDR1 MNHNS and CDR2 SASEGT. V was trimmed by 2 bases and J by 13 bases, leaving 14 bases between them. The CDR3 length is 13 residues. DNA for the CDR3: TGTGCCAGCAGTGAATACGTGGCGCGTGGGCTGTTTTTT. Amino acids: CASSEYVARGLFF.

The chain couples TRBV6-5 to TRBJ1-5; maybe TRBD1 (5 bases). The germline V gene encodes CDR1 MNHEY and CDR2 SVGAGI. Trimming shortened V by 8 bases and J by 9 bases, and 14 bases separated the two germline ends. This CDR3 comprises 12 residues. The CDR3 nucleotides are TGTGCCAGCGGGCAGGGCACGGGGCCCCAGCATTTT. Translating gives CASGQGTGPQHF.

Points on this clone: The sample holds other DNA sequences that translate to the same CDR3. The chain links TRBV6-4 to TRBJ2-1, with 10 bases matching TRBD1. J gave up 8 bases and V 6 bases, and 7 bases lay outside the gene matches. The CDR3 contains 14 residues. Germline V lookup: CDR1 MRHNA, CDR2 SNTAGT. This chain's CDR3 is CASSTRTGGYEQFF. As DNA, the CDR3 is TGTGCCAGCAGCACCCGGACAGGGGGGTATGAGCAGTTCTTC.

The chain joins TRBV6-5 to TRBJ2-7; the D is unclear. Trimming shortened V by 2 bases and J by 2 bases, and 7 bases separated the two germline ends. The CDR3 extends over 13 amino acids. Germline V gene sequence: CDR1 MNHEY, CDR2 SVGAGI. The CDR3 region is CASSYQWAYEQYF. The CDR3 nucleotides read TGTGCCAGCAGTTACCAGTGGGCCTACGAGCAGTACTTC.

This clone was seen only a few times. V is TRBV5-4 and J is TRBJ1-6; 7 bases line up with TRBD1. Germline V CDR1 and CDR2: SGHNT, YYREEE (reference sequence). With V trimmed by 0 bases and J by 5 bases, 5 bases remained unmatched. The CDR3 extends over 16 amino acids. The CDR3 DNA follows: TGTGCCAGCAGCTTGGATCGGGACAGTAATAATTCACCCCTCCACTTT. This gives the protein CASSLDRDSNNSPLHF.

This sequence joins TRBV5-1 and TRBJ2-7; tentative D call: TRBD1 (6 bases). Germline V gene sequence: CDR1 SGHRS, CDR2 YFSETQ. The CDR3 is 15 amino acids. Trimming stripped 0 bases from V and 0 bases from J, with 10 bases between. The CDR3 nucleotides read TGCGCCAGCAGCTTGGTCCCAGGGGCCTCCTACGAGCAGTACTTC. Protein product: CASSLVPGASYEQYF.